This record covers a single TCR beta chain. The data stem from a study of blood T cell repertoires in COVID-19. At the level of the study: Acute and convalescent COVID-19 samples came from the United States, Italy and Spain. PBMCs, B-cell-depleted T cells, or T cells provided the cDNA or gDNA that made up the material.

Original methodology: The assay estimated nucleated cells by amplifying reference gene primers. Assay used: immunoSEQ multiplex PCR; TCRdb lists only in-frame clones, some missing. V and J calls and clone size are as listed in that table; D and trimming were resolved from the DNA. The data contain some 50,000 clones, roughly nine tenths of them seen just once; the ten biggest clones take up 5.5% to 7.5%. The junction had 9 bases not matched to a gene; V was cut back by 4 bases and J by 4 bases. CDR1 and CDR2 (germline): MRHNA, SNTAGT. CDR3 length: 16 amino acids. The sample comprised peripheral blood. The gene calls are TRBV6-4 and TRBJ1-3; 8 bases align to TRBD1. This clonotype originated in a man between 35 and 55 years old with acute or convalescent COVID-19. In DNA, the CDR3 is TGTGCCAGCAGTGCATATCAGGGGGCGCAGGGAAACACCATATATTTT. Translating gives CASSAYQGAQGNTIYF.